The 29 T cell receptor beta chains in this list originate from one sample, sequenced in a study of T-cell memory formation after mild COVID-19. TCRdb re-called the 5' RACE reads through MiXCR, storing one row per CDR3 protein. Of roughly 510,000 distinct CDR3 sequences in the sample, approximately 15% are singletons; the top ten hold about 8.1%. The sample was PBMCs or a T cell subset sorted from them (not recorded which). The origin of the receptors is an adult woman who had mild COVID-19 (a few samples of this study predate the infection). Cell type and time point are not known.

This clonotype was recorded at least ten times. The rearrangement joins TRBV20-1 to TRBJ2-1; 8 positions agree with TRBD1. There are 15 residues in the CDR3. Looked up from germline, CDR1 is DFQATT and CDR2 is SNEGSKA (reference sequence). The V segment lost 7 bases and the J segment 4 bases; nucleotides outside the gene matches: 12. CDR3 in DNA: TGCAGTGTCCCCGACTACAGGGGGTTGTACAATGAGCAGTTCTTC. Its translation is CSVPDYRGLYNEQFF.

The chain joins TRBV20-1 to TRBJ1-5; weak D call: TRBD1 (6 bases). V was pared by 5 bases and J by 8 bases, with 19 bases between. The CDR3 spans 14 residues. Germline-derived CDR1 and CDR2 are DFQATT and SNEGSKA (reference sequence). The CDR3: CSAGQFRGEKPQHF. Written as DNA, the CDR3 is TGCAGTGCTGGCCAATTTAGGGGGGAGAAGCCCCAGCATTTT.

The rearrangement links TRBV7-3 to TRBJ2-7, with D possibly TRBD2 on 7 matching bases. The CDR3 sequence is 14 residues long. The V end lost 0 bases, the J end lost 5 bases, and 11 bases lay between the germline ends. CDR1 is SGHTA and CDR2 is FQGTGA in the germline V gene. Written as DNA, the CDR3 is TGTGCCAGCAGCTTAACGGGGGGGCACCACGAGCAGTACTTC. Its translation: CASSLTGGHHEQYF. The full variable domain, in which reference TRBV7-3 and TRBJ2-7 provide the parts outside the CDR3, is GAGVSQTPSNKVTEKGKYVELRCDPISGHTALYWYRQSLGQGPEFLIYFQGTGAADDSGLPNDRFFAVRPEGSVSTLKIQRTERGDSAVYLCASSLTGGHHEQYFGPGTRLTVT.

The chain couples TRBV27 to TRBJ1-2; TRBD1 matches 9 bases. Trimming took 2 bases from V and 7 from J; bases not matched to a gene: 5. This CDR3 contains 14 residues. The V gene's germline CDR1 is MNHEY and CDR2 SMNVEV (reference sequence). CDR3 DNA sequence: TGTGCCAGCAGTTTAAGGGGACAGGGTTTTGGCTACACCTTC. This translates into CASSLRGQGFGYTF.

This clonotype was seen a handful of times. CDR3 in DNA: TGTGCCAGCAGACAACTAGCGGCCCGCACAGATACGCAGTATTTT. Amino acids: CASRQLAARTDTQYF. The genes are TRBV7-2 and TRBJ2-3; 8 nucleotides align to TRBD2. V dropped 6 bases and J dropped 1; count of bases not matched to a gene: 6. Germline V lookup: CDR1 SGHTA, CDR2 FQGNSA. The CDR3 is 15 residues long.

This chain uses TRBV5-3 with TRBJ2-7; the D is unclear. TRBV5-3 carries the ORF label, with uncertain function. With 1 base removed from V and 0 bases from J, the gap between germline ends came to 17 bases. This CDR3 comprises 17 residues. The CDR3 nucleotides are TGTGCCAGAAGCTTGTCCGCCTGGTCAGGTAGCTCCTACGAGCAGTACTTC. Translating gives CARSLSAWSGSSYEQYF.

This clonotype was detected a few times. The chain links TRBV18 to TRBJ2-1, with D tentatively TRBD1 (5 bases). The CDR3 is made up of 14 amino acids. V was shortened by 3 bases and J by 5 bases, with 11 bases between the two germline ends. Germline assignment: CDR1 KGHSH and CDR2 LQKENI. CDR3 DNA sequence: TGTGCCAGCTCACCGCAGGGTCAGAACAATGAGCAGTTCTTC. Amino acids: CASSPQGQNNEQFF.

This clonotype has more than one count but fewer than ten. The chain recombines TRBV7-9 with TRBJ2-1, with D perhaps assigned TRBD1 or TRBD2 (6 bases each). There are 16 residues in the CDR3. CDR1 is SEHNR, CDR2 FQNEAQ, per germline (reference sequence). Deletions cut 3 bases from V and 6 bases from J, with 18 bases between. As DNA, the CDR3 is TGTGCCAGCAGCTTCGTCGGGGGCATTTGGATCAATGAGCAGTTCTTC. This translates into CASSFVGGIWINEQFF.

The rearrangement links TRBV7-9 to TRBJ2-5; tentative D call: TRBD1 (6 bases). V was cut by 5 bases and J by 5 bases, with 15 bases left in between. Per germline, CDR1 SEHNR and CDR2 FQNEAQ (reference sequence). The CDR3 is 14 residues long. CDR3 sequence (DNA): TGTGCCAGCAGCGTACAGGGTAGCGTGGAGACCCAGTACTTC. Translated: CASSVQGSVETQYF. Looking up the rest from reference TRBV7-9 and TRBJ2-5 gives the full variable domain: DTGVSQNPRHKITKRGQNVTFRCDPISEHNRLYWYRQTLGQGPEFLTYFQNEAQLEKSRLLSDRFSAERPKGSFSTLEIQRTEQGDSAMYLCASSVQGSVETQYFGPGTRLLVL.

The chain joins TRBV5-1 to TRBJ2-3, with 9 bases identical to TRBD2. This CDR3 comprises 16 residues. V gave up 0 bases and J gave up 1 base; unmatched junction bases: 3. Germline V lookup: CDR1 SGHRS, CDR2 YFSETQ. This CDR3 reads CASSLEVAGGTDTQYF. CDR3 DNA: TGCGCCAGCAGCTTGGAGGTAGCGGGGGGCACAGATACGCAGTATTTT.

This clonotype was detected a few times. V usage is TRBV20-1 and J usage is TRBJ2-7; TRBD1 matches at 7 bases. The CDR3 is made up of 15 amino acids. Germline V gene lookup returns CDR1 DFQATT and CDR2 SNEGSKA (reference sequence). Trimming removed 4 bases from V and 2 bases from J; junction bases left unmatched: 11. This chain's CDR3 is CSANHRGEKPYEQYF. CDR3 nucleotides: TGCAGTGCTAATCACAGGGGAGAAAAGCCCTACGAGCAGTACTTC.

The rearrangement uses TRBV20-1 and TRBJ2-1, with 13 bases aligning to TRBD2. V dropped 5 bases and J dropped 5; count of bases not matched to a gene: 6. This CDR3 has 15 amino acids. Germline V gives CDR1 DFQATT, CDR2 SNEGSKA (reference sequence). CDR3 in amino acids: CSAAAGTSGNNEQFF. The DNA of the CDR3 is TGCAGTGCTGCTGCCGGGACTAGCGGGAACAATGAGCAGTTCTTC.

This clonotype was detected a few times. The chain uses TRBV4-1 and TRBJ2-7; a possible D gene is TRBD1 (5 bases). CDR3 size: 15 residues. V was cut by 0 bases and J by 2 bases, with 11 bases left in between. From germline, CDR1 is MGHRA and CDR2 YSYEKL. CDR3 loop: CASSQDEGAPYEQYF. CDR3 nucleotides: TGCGCCAGCAGCCAAGATGAAGGGGCTCCCTACGAGCAGTACTTC.

This clonotype was picked up a small number of times. The CDR3 nucleotides read TGTGCCAGCGGATTTGGGAGAGGGCCCGACAATGAGCAGTTCTTC. This gives the protein CASGFGRGPDNEQFF. V gene TRBV3-1 combines with J gene TRBJ2-1; TRBD2 is a possible D gene (5 bases). This CDR3 has 15 amino acids. V lost 8 bases to trimming and J lost 5 bases, with 19 bases between them. The germline CDR1 and CDR2 sequences are LGHDT and YNNKEL (reference sequence).

J is TRBJ2-5 and V is TRBV12-3 or TRBV12-4; TRBD2 agrees at 11 bases. This CDR3 has 15 amino acids. Trimming removed 6 bases from V and 0 bases from J; junction bases left unmatched: 3. CDR3 residues: CASRETSGDQETQYF. CDR3 bases: TGTGCCAGCAGGGAGACTAGCGGGGACCAAGAGACCCAGTACTTC.

This clonotype has only a few counts. This chain links TRBV3-1 with TRBJ1-5; the D gene is possibly TRBD1 (5 bases). Per the germline V gene, CDR1 is LGHDT and CDR2 is YNNKEL (reference sequence). This CDR3 region has 18 residues. The ends were cut back, 0 bases at V and 3 bases at J, with 18 bases in the middle. Here the CDR3 reads CASSQDHPRQIVNQPQHF. In nucleotides, the CDR3 is TGTGCCAGCAGCCAAGACCACCCTAGACAGATAGTCAATCAGCCCCAGCATTTT.

The chain uses TRBV7-8 and TRBJ2-2, with D maybe TRBD2 (7 bases). V lost 5 bases, J lost 4 bases, and 20 bases lay in between. The germline gives CDR1 SGHVS, CDR2 FQNEAQ. This CDR3 has 17 residues. This CDR3 is CASSDLDFAGATGELFF. In DNA form, the CDR3 reads TGTGCCAGCAGCGACCTAGACTTTGCGGGGGCCACCGGGGAGCTGTTTTTT.

This chain uses TRBV6-5 with TRBJ1-2; D is possibly TRBD1 (6 bases). Germline-derived CDR1 and CDR2 are MNHEY and SVGAGI. The V gene lost 0 bases and the J gene lost 3 bases, with 23 bases spanning the gap. This CDR3 has 19 residues. The CDR3 here is CASSYSNRATGRAYYGYTF. In DNA form, the CDR3 reads TGTGCCAGCAGTTACTCGAATCGGGCCACAGGGAGAGCCTACTATGGCTACACCTTC.

This clonotype was counted a few times. CDR3: CASSRQGLASYEQYF. In nucleotides, the CDR3 is TGTGCCAGCAGCCGCCAGGGACTAGCCTCCTACGAGCAGTACTTC. The chain joins TRBV7-9 to TRBJ2-7; 9 positions agree with TRBD2. The V segment lost 5 bases and the J segment 0 bases; nucleotides outside the gene matches: 5. The CDR3 has 15 residues. Germline V gene data show CDR1 as SEHNR and CDR2 as FQNEAQ (reference sequence).

The chain is built from TRBV20-1 and TRBJ1-4; the match to TRBD1 covers 9 bases. Germline V gives CDR1 DFQATT, CDR2 SNEGSKA (reference sequence). With V trimmed by 6 bases and J by 5 bases, 10 bases remained unmatched. This CDR3 region has 15 residues. The CDR3 nucleotides are TGCAGTGCAATGAACCCCGGGACAGGGAATGAAAAACTGTTTTTT. It codes for CSAMNPGTGNEKLFF.

This clonotype has ten or more counts. The V and J genes are TRBV5-5 and TRBJ2-3, with D perhaps TRBD2 (5 bases). V gave up 1 base and J gave up 2 bases, with 8 bases separating them. There are 14 residues in the CDR3. Germline loops: CDR1 SGHKS, CDR2 YYEKEE (reference sequence). The CDR3, as DNA: TGTGCCAGCAGCTTGACGAGGGTCACAGATACGCAGTATTTT. As protein: CASSLTRVTDTQYF.

This clonotype was counted between two and nine times. The chain links TRBV7-2 to TRBJ1-1, with D uncertain. Germline values: CDR1 SGHTA, CDR2 FQGNSA. The CDR3 consists of 10 residues. The V end lost 2 bases, the J end lost 11 bases, and 6 bases lay between the germline ends. CDR3 DNA sequence: TGTGCCAGCAGCTTATCGGATGCTTTCTTT. It encodes CASSLSDAFF.

This clonotype was detected only a few times. The chain joins TRBV20-1 to TRBJ2-1; D possibly corresponds to TRBD2 (6 bases). This CDR3 spans 17 amino acids. The V and J ends lost 4 bases and 4 bases respectively, with 23 bases between them. Per germline, CDR1 DFQATT and CDR2 SNEGSKA (reference sequence). CDR3 region: CSANPAASEYRYNEQFF. CDR3 nucleotide sequence: TGCAGTGCTAACCCGGCGGCTAGCGAATATCGATACAATGAGCAGTTCTTC.

The V gene is TRBV6-1, the J gene TRBJ2-7, with a weak D call TRBD1 (6 bases). V was clipped by 4 bases and J by 2 bases, with 9 bases between them. CDR1 is MNHNS, CDR2 SASEGT, per germline. The CDR3 covers 13 residues. CDR3 coding DNA: TGTGCCAGCAGTGGGCGGACAGCCTACGAGCAGTACTTC. Translation gives CASSGRTAYEQYF.

V usage is TRBV11-3 and J usage is TRBJ2-1, with D unresolved. Germline-derived CDR1 and CDR2 are SGHNT and YENEEA. Trimming stripped 1 base from V and 3 bases from J, with 13 bases between. This CDR3 contains 16 residues. CDR3 sequence: CASSLGGPRRYNEQFF. The CDR3 bases are TGTGCCAGCAGCTTAGGAGGACCCCGGCGCTACAATGAGCAGTTCTTC.

The chain is built from TRBV5-1 and TRBJ1-2; 9 positions match TRBD1. This CDR3 contains 14 residues. The ends lost 4 bases at V and 8 bases at J; junction bases unmatched: 9. Per germline, CDR1 SGHRS and CDR2 YFSETQ. CDR3 loop: CASSPPGQGTGYTF. The CDR3 nucleotides are TGCGCCAGCAGCCCACCCGGACAGGGGACCGGCTACACCTTC.

The sample holds a few counts of this clonotype. This rearrangement joins TRBV9 to TRBJ2-5; D unresolved. V was clipped by 0 bases and J by 5 bases, with 11 bases between them. The CDR3 has 14 amino acids. Germline loops: CDR1 SGDLS, CDR2 YYNGEE. The CDR3 here is CASSVAARMETQYF. The CDR3 DNA follows: TGTGCCAGCAGCGTAGCTGCGAGGATGGAGACCCAGTACTTC.

The chain links TRBV7-8 to TRBJ1-5, with D possibly matching TRBD1 (5 bases). V was pared by 5 bases and J by 6 bases, with 17 bases between. Germline CDR1 and CDR2: SGHVS and FQNEAQ. This CDR3 contains 15 residues. This CDR3 reads CASSRSQSQGQPQHF. The CDR3 bases are TGTGCCAGCAGCAGATCACAGTCCCAGGGTCAGCCCCAGCATTTT.

This clonotype was observed a handful of times. This chain uses TRBV4-1 with TRBJ2-3; tentative D call: TRBD2 (6 bases). Per the germline V gene, CDR1 is MGHRA and CDR2 is YSYEKL. Trimming removed 0 bases at V and 2 bases at J, with 12 bases between. The CDR3 runs to 16 residues. For the CDR3, the DNA is TGCGCCAGCAGCCAAGATAGGGCGGGATTCACAGATACGCAGTATTTT. Protein product: CASSQDRAGFTDTQYF.